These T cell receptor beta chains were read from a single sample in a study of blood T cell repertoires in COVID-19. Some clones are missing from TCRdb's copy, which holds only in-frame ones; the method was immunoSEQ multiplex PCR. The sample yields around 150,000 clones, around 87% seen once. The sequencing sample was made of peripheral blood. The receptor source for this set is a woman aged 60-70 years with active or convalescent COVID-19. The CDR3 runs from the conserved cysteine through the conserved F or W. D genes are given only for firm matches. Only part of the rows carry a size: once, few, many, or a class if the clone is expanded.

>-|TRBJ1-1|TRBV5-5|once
CASSLGSQVNTEAFF
TGTGCCAGCAGCTTGGGTTCTCAGGTGAACACTGAAGCTTTCTTT
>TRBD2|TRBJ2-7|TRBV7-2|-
CASSLGAGGSEQYF
TGTGCCAGCAGCTTAGGAGCGGGGGGGTCCGAGCAGTACTTC
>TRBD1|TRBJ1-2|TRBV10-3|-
CATVPGQGAIFGYTF
TGTGCCACCGTCCCGGGACAGGGGGCGATTTTTGGCTACACCTTC
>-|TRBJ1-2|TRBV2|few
CASSEGARDYGYTF
TGTGCCAGCAGTGAAGGCGCCCGAGACTATGGCTACACCTTC
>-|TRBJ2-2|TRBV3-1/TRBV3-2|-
CASSLQGSGGELFF
TGTGCCAGCAGCTTACAGGGTTCGGGCGGGGAGCTGTTTTTT
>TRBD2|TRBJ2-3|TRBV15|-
CATSRGSSGGHQGDTQYF
TGTGCCACCAGCAGAGGTAGTAGCGGGGGTCATCAAGGCGATACGCAGTATTTT
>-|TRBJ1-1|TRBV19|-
CASSVQGMSEAFF
TGTGCCAGTAGTGTGCAGGGTATGTCTGAAGCTTTCTTT
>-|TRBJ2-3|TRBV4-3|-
CASSHDTWGPADTQYF
TGCGCCAGCAGCCACGACACTTGGGGGCCGGCAGATACGCAGTATTTT
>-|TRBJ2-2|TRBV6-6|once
CASSYGLGELFF
TGTGCCAGCAGTTACGGCTTAGGGGAGCTGTTTTTT
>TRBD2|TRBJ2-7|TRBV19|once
CASAGDSYEQYF
TGTGCCAGCGCGGGGGACTCCTACGAGCAGTACTTC
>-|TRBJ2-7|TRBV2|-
CASRQGPGYEQYF
TGTGCCAGCAGACAGGGTCCAGGATACGAGCAGTACTTC
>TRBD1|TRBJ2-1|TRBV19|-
CASRGGQGPYNEQFF
TGTGCCAGTAGGGGGGGACAGGGGCCCTACAATGAGCAGTTCTTC
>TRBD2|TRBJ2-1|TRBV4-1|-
CASSQPFRGDEQFF
TGCGCCAGCAGCCAGCCTTTTCGGGGGGATGAGCAGTTCTTC
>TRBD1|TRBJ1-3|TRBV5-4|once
CASSFDRAGNTIYF
TGTGCCAGCAGCTTTGACAGGGCTGGAAACACCATATATTTT
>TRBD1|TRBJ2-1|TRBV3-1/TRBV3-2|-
CASSRVGQDYNEQFF
TGTGCCAGCAGCCGGGTGGGACAGGATTACAATGAGCAGTTCTTC
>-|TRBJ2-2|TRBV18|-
CASSSLEYEELFF
TGTGCCAGCTCGTCACTAGAGTACGAGGAGCTGTTTTTT
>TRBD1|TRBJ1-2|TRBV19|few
CASRRTGTHWDGYTF
TGTGCCAGCAGAAGGACAGGGACCCATTGGGATGGCTACACCTTC
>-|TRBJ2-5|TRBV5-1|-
CASSSEGRETQYF
TGCGCCAGCAGCTCGGAGGGCCGTGAGACCCAGTACTTC
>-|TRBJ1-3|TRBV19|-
CASSIEGRTISGNTIYF
TGTGCCAGTAGTATAGAAGGGCGGACAATCTCTGGAAACACCATATATTTT
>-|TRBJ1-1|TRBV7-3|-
CASSLGEGRETEAFF
TGTGCCAGCAGCTTAGGGGAAGGACGGGAAACTGAAGCTTTCTTT
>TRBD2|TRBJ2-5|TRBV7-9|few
CASQFPPRLAGIQETQYF
TGTGCCAGCCAATTCCCGCCTAGACTAGCGGGGATCCAAGAGACCCAGTACTTC
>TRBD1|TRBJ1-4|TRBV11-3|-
CASSSTGGREKLFF
TGTGCCAGCAGCTCGACAGGGGGCAGGGAAAAACTGTTTTTT
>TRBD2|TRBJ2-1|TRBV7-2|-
CASSRSGGTPVNEQFF
TGTGCCAGCAGCCGTAGCGGGGGGACACCCGTCAATGAGCAGTTCTTC
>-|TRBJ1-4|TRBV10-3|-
CAISEQATNEKLFF
TGTGCCATCAGCGAACAGGCTACTAATGAAAAACTGTTTTTT
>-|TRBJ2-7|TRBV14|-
CASSRNGSPYF
TGTGCCAGCAGCCGTAACGGGTCCCCGTACTTC
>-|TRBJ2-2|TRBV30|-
CAWGDFPNTGELFF
TGTGCCTGGGGGGACTTCCCGAACACCGGGGAGCTGTTTTTT
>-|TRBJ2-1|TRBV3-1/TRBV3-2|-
CASSQFGGEQFF
TGTGCCAGCAGCCAATTCGGAGGTGAGCAGTTCTTC
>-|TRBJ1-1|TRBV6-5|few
CASSPRGEPMKAFF
TGTGCCAGCAGTCCCCGCGGAGAACCCATGAAAGCTTTCTTT
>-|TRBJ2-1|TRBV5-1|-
CASSSPRLFNEQFF
TGCGCCAGCAGCTCCCCGAGACTCTTCAATGAGCAGTTCTTC
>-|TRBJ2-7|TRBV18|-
CASSSEISSYEQYF
TGTGCCAGCTCATCCGAAATAAGTAGCTACGAGCAGTACTTC
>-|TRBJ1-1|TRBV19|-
CASSISPPGVKTEAFF
TGTGCCAGTAGTATTTCTCCCCCGGGTGTGAAGACTGAAGCTTTCTTT
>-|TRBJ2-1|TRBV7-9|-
CASSLASGSHNEQFF
TGTGCCAGCAGCTTAGCCAGCGGTTCCCACAATGAGCAGTTCTTC
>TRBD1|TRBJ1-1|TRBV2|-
CASSGQGNTEAFF
TGTGCCAGCAGTGGACAGGGGAACACTGAAGCTTTCTTT
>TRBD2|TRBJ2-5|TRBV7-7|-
CASSETPQRGRETQYF
TGTGCTAGCAGCGAGACCCCCCAGCGGGGGAGGGAGACCCAGTACTTC
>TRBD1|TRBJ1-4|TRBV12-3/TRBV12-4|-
CASSLRTGEKLFF
TGTGCCAGCAGTTTAAGGACAGGGGAAAAACTGTTTTTT
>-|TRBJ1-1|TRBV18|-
CASSPMEGTEAFF
TGTGCCAGCTCACCTATGGAGGGCACTGAAGCTTTCTTT
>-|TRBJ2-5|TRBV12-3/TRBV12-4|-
CASSSSGGTQYF
TGTGCCAGCAGTTCCTCAGGTGGGACCCAGTACTTC
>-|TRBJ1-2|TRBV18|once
CASSPQRRETNYGYTF
TGTGCCAGCTCACCACAAAGACGGGAAACCAACTATGGCTACACCTTC
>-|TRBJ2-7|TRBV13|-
CASSSRSVYEQYF
TGTGCCAGCAGCTCCCGGTCTGTCTACGAGCAGTACTTC
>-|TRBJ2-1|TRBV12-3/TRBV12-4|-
CASSSLRGNEQFF
TGTGCCAGCAGTTCCCTTAGAGGGAATGAGCAGTTCTTC
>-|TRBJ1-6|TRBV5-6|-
CASSLWETPNSPLHF
TGTGCCAGCAGCTTGTGGGAGACGCCGAATTCACCCCTCCACTTT
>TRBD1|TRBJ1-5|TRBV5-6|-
CASSFGTGSQPQHF
TGTGCCAGCAGCTTCGGGACAGGGTCTCAGCCCCAGCATTTT
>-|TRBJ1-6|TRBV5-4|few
CASSLVRGAGSYNSPLHF
TGTGCCAGCAGCTTGGTTCGGGGGGCTGGATCCTATAATTCACCCCTCCACTTT
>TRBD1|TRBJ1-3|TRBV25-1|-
CASSLTGGGNTIYF
TGTGCCAGCAGTCTCACAGGGGGGGGAAACACCATATATTTT
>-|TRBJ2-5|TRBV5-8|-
CASSPGWGEYQETQYF
TGTGCCAGCAGCCCGGGATGGGGGGAGTACCAAGAGACCCAGTACTTC
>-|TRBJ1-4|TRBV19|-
CASNTDRSNEKLFF
TGTGCCAGTAACACGGACAGATCTAATGAAAAACTGTTTTTT
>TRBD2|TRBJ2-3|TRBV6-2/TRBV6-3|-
CASSSIAGGPADTQYF
TGTGCCAGCAGCTCAATAGCGGGGGGGCCAGCAGATACGCAGTATTTT
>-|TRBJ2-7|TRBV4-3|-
CASSQDNGESYEQYF
TGCGCCAGCAGCCAAGATAACGGGGAATCCTACGAGCAGTACTTC
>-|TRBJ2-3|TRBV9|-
CASSVDGGTDTQYF
TGTGCCAGCAGCGTAGACGGAGGCACAGATACGCAGTATTTT
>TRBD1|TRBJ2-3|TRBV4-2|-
CASSQVGAGGSTDTQYF
TGTGCCAGCAGCCAAGTCGGGGCAGGGGGATCCACAGATACGCAGTATTTT